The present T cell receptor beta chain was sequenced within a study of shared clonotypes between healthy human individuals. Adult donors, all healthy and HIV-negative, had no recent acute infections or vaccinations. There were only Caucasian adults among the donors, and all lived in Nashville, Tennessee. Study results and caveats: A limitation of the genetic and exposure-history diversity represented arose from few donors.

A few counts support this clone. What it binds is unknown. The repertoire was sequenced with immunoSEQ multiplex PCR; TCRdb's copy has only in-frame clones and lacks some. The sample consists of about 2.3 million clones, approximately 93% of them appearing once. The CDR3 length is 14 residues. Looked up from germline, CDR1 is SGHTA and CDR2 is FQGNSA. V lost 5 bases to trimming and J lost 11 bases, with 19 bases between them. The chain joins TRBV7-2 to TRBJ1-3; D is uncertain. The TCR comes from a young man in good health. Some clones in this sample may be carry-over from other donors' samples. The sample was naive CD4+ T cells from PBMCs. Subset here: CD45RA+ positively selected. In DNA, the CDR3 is TGTGCCAGCAGCCCCGTGGAGGGTACTACGGCCATATATTTT. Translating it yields CASSPVEGTTAIYF.